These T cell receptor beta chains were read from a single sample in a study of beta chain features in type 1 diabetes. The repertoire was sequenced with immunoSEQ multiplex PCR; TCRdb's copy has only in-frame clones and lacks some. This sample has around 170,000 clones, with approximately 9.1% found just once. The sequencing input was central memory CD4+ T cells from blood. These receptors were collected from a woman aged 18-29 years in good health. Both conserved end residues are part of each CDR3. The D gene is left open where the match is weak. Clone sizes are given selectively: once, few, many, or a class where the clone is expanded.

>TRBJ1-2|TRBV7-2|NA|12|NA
TGTGCCAGCAGCTTAATGGGGGGGGGCTACACCTTC
CASSLMGGGYTF
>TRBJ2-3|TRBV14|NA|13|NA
TGTGCCAGCAGCCCCTGGAGCGCAGATACGCAGTATTTT
CASSPWSADTQYF
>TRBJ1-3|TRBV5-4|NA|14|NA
TGTGCCAGCGGCGTCCGGGGGTACGGAAACACCATATATTTT
CASGVRGYGNTIYF
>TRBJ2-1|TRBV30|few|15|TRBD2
TGTGCCTGGAGTCATAGCGGGATCGAGTACAATGAGCAGTTCTTC
CAWSHSGIEYNEQFF
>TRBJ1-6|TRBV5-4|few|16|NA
TGCGCCAGCAGCCAAGTCAAGGGACTACCTAATTCACCCCTCCACTTT
CASSQVKGLPNSPLHF
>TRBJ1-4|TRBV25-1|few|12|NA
TGTGCCAGCAGTGATGGGAGGGAAAAACTGTTTTTT
CASSDGREKLFF
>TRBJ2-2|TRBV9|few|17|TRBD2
TGTGCCAGCAGCGTAGCGCTAGCGGGGGGGCTGTCCGGGGAGCTGTTTTTT
CASSVALAGGLSGELFF
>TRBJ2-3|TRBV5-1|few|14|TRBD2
TGCGCCAGCTACGGACTAGCGAACACAGATACGCAGTATTTT
CASYGLANTDTQYF
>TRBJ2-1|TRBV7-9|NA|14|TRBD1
TGTGCCAGCAGTTCAGACAGGGGGAACAATGAGCAGTTCTTC
CASSSDRGNNEQFF
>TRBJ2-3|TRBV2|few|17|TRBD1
TGTGCCAGCAGTGAGTTTGGGACAGGGTTATTGATGGATACGCAGTATTTT
CASSEFGTGLLMDTQYF
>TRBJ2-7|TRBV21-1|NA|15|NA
TGTGCCAGCTATCGTAGTACGGGGTTCTCCTACGAGCAGTACTTC
CASYRSTGFSYEQYF
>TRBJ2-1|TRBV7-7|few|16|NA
TGTGCTAGCAGCCTGGGGCCCGGTGACCTATACAATGAGCAGTTCTTC
CASSLGPGDLYNEQFF
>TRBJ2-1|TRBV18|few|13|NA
TGTGCCAGCTCACGGCAGGGGACCAATGAGCAGTTCTTC
CASSRQGTNEQFF
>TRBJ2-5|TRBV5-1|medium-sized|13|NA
TGCGCCAGCACCGTCACGGAGGGGGAGACCCAGTACTTC
CASTVTEGETQYF
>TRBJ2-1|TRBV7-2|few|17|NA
TGTGCCAGCAGTTTGATGTCTGGGGGGGCCTCCTACAATGAGCAGTTCTTC
CASSLMSGGASYNEQFF
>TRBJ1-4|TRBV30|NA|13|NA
TGTGCCTGGACAGGGGACGGGGATGAAAAACTGTTTTTT
CAWTGDGDEKLFF
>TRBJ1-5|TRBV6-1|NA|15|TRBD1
TGTGCCAGCAGTGTGGCAGGGGGCGGCAATCAGCCCCAGCATTTT
CASSVAGGGNQPQHF
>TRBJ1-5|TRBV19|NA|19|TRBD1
TGTGCCAGTAGTATAGATCCCCCGACAGGGAATGGGGCAAATCAGCCCCAGCATTTT
CASSIDPPTGNGANQPQHF
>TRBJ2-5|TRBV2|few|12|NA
TGTGCCAGCGCGGAAGTCCAAGAGACCCAGTACTTC
CASAEVQETQYF
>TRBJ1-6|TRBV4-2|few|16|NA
TGTGCCAGCAGCCCCGACCTGACAAATTATAATTCACCCCTCCACTTT
CASSPDLTNYNSPLHF
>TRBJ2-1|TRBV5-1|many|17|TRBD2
TGCGCCAGCAGCTTGGACCCTAGCGGGGTATCCTACAATGAGCAGTTCTTC
CASSLDPSGVSYNEQFF
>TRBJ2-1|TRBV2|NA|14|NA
TGTGCCAGCAGAGCCGGAGGCTCCTACAATGAGCAGTTCTTC
CASRAGGSYNEQFF